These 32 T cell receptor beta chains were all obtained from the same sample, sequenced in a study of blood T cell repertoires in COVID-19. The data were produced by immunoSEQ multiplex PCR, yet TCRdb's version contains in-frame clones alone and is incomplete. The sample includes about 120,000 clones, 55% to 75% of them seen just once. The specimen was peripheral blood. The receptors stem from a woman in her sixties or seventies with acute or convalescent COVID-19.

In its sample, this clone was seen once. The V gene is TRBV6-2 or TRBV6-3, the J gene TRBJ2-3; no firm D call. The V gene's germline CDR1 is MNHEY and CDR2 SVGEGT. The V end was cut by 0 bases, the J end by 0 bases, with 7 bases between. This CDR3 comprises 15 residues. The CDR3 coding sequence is TGTGCCAGCAGTTACTCGATAACTAGCACAGATACGCAGTATTTT. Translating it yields CASSYSITSTDTQYF.

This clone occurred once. CDR3 sequence (DNA): TGTGCCAGCAGTGAGGACAGGGGAGCTGGAAACACCATATATTTT. Protein sequence: CASSEDRGAGNTIYF. The V and J genes are TRBV6-1 and TRBJ1-3; 9 positions agree with TRBD1. Germline-derived CDR1 and CDR2 are MNHNS and SASEGT. V was clipped by 3 bases and J by 2 bases; unmatched bases: 2. The CDR3 spans 15 residues.

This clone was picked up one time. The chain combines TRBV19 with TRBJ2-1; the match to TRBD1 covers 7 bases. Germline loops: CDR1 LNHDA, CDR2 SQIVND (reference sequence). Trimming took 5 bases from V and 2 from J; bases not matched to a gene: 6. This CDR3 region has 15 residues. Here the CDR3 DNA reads TGTGCCAGTAGTTCCCGACAGGGAGCCTACAATGAGCAGTTCTTC. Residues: CASSSRQGAYNEQFF.

The CDR3 reads CASIPDRSTDTQYF. DNA of the CDR3: TGTGCCAGCATCCCCGACAGGTCCACAGATACGCAGTATTTT. The chain links TRBV6-5 to TRBJ2-3, with D perhaps TRBD1 (6 bases). Between the trimmed V and J ends, which lost 7 bases and 2 bases, there was a span of 13 bases. Germline V lookup: CDR1 MNHEY, CDR2 SVGAGI. CDR3 size: 14 residues.

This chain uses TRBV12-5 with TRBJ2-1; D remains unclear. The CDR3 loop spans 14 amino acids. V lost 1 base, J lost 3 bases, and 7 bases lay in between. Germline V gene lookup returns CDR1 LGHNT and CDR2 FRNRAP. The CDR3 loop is CASGLGSGYNEQFF. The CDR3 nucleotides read TGTGCTAGTGGTTTGGGGAGTGGCTACAATGAGCAGTTCTTC.

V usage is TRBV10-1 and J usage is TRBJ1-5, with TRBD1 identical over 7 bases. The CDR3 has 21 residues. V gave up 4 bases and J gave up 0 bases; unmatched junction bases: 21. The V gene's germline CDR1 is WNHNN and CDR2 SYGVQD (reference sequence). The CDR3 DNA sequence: TGCGCCAGCAGTGGAAGATGGGACAGACCCTCGAAACTCTATAGCAATCAGCCCCAGCATTTT. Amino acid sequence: CASSGRWDRPSKLYSNQPQHF.

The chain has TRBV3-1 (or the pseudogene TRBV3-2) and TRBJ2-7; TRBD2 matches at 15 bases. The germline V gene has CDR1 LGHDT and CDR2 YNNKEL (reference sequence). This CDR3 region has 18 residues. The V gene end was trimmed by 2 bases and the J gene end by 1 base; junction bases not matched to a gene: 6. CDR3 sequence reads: CASSQPGTSGGKSYEQYF. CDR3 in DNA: TGTGCCAGCAGCCAACCCGGGACTAGCGGGGGGAAATCCTACGAGCAGTACTTC.

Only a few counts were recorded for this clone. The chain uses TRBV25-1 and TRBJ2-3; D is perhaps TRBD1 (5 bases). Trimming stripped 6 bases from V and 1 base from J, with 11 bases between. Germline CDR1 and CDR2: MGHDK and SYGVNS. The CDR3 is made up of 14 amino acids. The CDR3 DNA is TGTGCCAGCAGAGATGTAGGGGGCACAGATACGCAGTATTTT. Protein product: CASRDVGGTDTQYF.

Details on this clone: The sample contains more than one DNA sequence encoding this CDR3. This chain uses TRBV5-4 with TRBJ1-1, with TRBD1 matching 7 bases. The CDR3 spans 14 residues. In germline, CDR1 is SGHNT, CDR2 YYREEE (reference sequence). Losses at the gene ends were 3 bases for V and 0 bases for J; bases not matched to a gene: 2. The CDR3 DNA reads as TGTGCCAGCAGCTCGGGACAGATGAACACTGAAGCTTTCTTT. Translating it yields CASSSGQMNTEAFF. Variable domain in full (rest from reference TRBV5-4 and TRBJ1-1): ETGVTQSPTHLIKTRGQQVTLRCSSQSGHNTVSWYQQALGQGPQFIFQYYREEENGRGNFPPRFSGLQFPNYSSELNVNALELDDSALYLCASSSGQMNTEAFFGQGTRLTVV.

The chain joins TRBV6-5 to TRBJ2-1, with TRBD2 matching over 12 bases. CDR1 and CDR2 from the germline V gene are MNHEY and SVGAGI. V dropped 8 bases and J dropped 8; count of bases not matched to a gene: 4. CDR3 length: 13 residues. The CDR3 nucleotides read TGTGCCAGCGGACTAGCGGGATACGATGAGCAGTTCTTC. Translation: CASGLAGYDEQFF.

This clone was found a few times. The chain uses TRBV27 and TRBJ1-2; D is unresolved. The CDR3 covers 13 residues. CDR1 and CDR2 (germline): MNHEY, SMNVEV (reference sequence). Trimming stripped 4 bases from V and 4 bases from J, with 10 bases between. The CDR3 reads CASSSRPSYGYTF. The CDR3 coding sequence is TGTGCCAGCAGTTCTCGACCTAGCTATGGCTACACCTTC.

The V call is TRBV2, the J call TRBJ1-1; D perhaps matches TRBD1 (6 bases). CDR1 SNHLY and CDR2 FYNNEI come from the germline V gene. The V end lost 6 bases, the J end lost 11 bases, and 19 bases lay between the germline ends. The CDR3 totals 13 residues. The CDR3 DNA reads TGTGCCAGCAGAAAAAGGGACATCCTGAGTGCTTTCTTT. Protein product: CASRKRDILSAFF.

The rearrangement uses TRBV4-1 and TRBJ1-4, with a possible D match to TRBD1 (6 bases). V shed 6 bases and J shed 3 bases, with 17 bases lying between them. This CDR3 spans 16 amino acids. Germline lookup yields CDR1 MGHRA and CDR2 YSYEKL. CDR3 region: CASSREGGMANEKLFF. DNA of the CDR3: TGCGCCAGCAGTCGAGAGGGGGGGATGGCTAATGAAAAACTGTTTTTT.

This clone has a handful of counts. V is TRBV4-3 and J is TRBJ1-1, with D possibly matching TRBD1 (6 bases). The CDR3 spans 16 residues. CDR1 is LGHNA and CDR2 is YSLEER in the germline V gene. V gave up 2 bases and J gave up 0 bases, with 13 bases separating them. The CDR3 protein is CASSQTRGILNTEAFF. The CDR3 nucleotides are TGCGCCAGCAGCCAAACGAGGGGGATCTTGAACACTGAAGCTTTCTTT.

The chain's CDR3 is CSTRTGSYEQYF. Here the CDR3 DNA reads TGCAGCACACGGACAGGGTCCTACGAGCAGTACTTC. V usage is TRBV29-1 and J usage is TRBJ2-7; 8 bases map to TRBD1. Germline CDR1 SQVTM, CDR2 ANQGSEA. The CDR3 sequence is 12 residues long. V shed 8 bases, J shed 1 base, and the junction held 4 bases outside the gene matches.

The CDR3 sequence is CASSYTPDSPLHF. As DNA, the CDR3 is TGTGCCAGCAGTTACACCCCGGATTCACCCCTCCACTTT. The J gene is TRBJ1-6, the V gene TRBV6-5, with D unclear. The germline V gene has CDR1 MNHEY and CDR2 SVGAGI. Trimming removed 2 bases from V and 8 bases from J, with 7 bases in between. CDR3 length: 13 amino acids.

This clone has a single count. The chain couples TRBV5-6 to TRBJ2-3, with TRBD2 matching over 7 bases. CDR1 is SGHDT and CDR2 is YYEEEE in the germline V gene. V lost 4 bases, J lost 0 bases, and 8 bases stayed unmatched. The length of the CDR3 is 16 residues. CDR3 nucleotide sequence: TGTGCCAGCAGCCCCCGGGTGCGGGGGAGCACAGATACGCAGTATTTT. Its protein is CASSPRVRGSTDTQYF.

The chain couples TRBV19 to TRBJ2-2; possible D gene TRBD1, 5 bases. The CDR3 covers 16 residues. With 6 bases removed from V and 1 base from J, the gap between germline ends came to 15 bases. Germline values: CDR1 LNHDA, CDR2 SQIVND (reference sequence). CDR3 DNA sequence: TGTGCCAGTAGCTCACATTTCGGACAGAACACCGGGGAGCTGTTTTTT. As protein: CASSSHFGQNTGELFF.

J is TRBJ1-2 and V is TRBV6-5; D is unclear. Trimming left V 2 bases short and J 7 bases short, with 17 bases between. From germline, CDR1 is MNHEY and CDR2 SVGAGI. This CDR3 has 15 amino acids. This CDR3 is CASSYGQTPNVGYTF. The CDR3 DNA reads TGTGCCAGCAGTTACGGGCAGACCCCTAATGTTGGCTACACCTTC.

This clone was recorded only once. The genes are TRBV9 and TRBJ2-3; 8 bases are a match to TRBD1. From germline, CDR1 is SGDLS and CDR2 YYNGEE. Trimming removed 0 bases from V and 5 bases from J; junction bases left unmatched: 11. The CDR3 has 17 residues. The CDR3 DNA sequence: TGTGCCAGCAGCGTAGAGGGCGGGCGGACAGGGCTAGATACGCAGTATTTT. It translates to CASSVEGGRTGLDTQYF.

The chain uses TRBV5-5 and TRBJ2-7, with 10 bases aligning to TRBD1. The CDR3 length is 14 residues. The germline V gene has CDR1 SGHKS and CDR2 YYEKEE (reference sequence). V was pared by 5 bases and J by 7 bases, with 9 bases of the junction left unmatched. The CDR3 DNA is TGTGCCAGCAGTTTCGGGACAGGGGCGGGGGAGCAGTACTTC. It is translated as CASSFGTGAGEQYF. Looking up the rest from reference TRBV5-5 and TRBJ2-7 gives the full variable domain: DAGVTQSPTHLIKTRGQQVTLRCSPISGHKSVSWYQQVLGQGPQFIFQYYEKEERGRGNFPDRFSARQFPNYSSELNVNALLLGDSALYLCASSFGTGAGEQYFGPGTRLTVT.

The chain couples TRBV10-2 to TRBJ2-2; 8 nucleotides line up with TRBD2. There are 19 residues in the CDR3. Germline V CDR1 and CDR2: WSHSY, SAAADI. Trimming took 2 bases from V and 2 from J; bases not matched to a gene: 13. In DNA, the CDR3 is TGCGCCAGCAGTGAGCCGGGACTAGTGGGGCCCTTCAACACCGGGGAGCTGTTTTTT. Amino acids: CASSEPGLVGPFNTGELFF.

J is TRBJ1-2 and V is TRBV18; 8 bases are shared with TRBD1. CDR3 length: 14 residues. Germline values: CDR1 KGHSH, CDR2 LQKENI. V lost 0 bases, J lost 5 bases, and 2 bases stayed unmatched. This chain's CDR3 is CASSPPRQGYGYTF. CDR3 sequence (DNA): TGTGCCAGCTCACCACCACGACAGGGGTATGGCTACACCTTC.

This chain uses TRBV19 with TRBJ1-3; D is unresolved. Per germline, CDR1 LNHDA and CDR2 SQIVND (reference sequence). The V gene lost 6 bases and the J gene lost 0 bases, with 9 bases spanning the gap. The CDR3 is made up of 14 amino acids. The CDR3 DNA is TGTGCCAGTAGCCTCCTAAGCTCTGGAAACACCATATATTTT. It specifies CASSLLSSGNTIYF.

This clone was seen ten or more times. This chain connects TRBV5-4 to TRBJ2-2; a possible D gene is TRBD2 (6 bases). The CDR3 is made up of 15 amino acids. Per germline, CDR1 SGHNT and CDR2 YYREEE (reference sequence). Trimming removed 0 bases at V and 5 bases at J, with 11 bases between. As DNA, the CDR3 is TGTGCCAGCAGCTTGGCCGGGAGAGGAACCGGGGAGCTGTTTTTT. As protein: CASSLAGRGTGELFF.

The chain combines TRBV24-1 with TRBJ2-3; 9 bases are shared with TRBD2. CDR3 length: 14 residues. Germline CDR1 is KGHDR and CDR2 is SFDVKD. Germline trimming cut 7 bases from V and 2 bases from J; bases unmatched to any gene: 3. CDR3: CATSLAGPTDTQYF. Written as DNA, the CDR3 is TGTGCCACCAGCCTAGCGGGACCCACAGATACGCAGTATTTT.

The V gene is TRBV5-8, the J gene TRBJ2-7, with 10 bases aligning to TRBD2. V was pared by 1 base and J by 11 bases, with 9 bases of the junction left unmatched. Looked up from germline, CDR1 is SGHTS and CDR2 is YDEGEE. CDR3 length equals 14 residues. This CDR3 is CASSLLSSGSRKYF. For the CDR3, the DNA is TGTGCCAGCAGCTTGCTTTCTAGCGGGAGTAGGAAGTACTTC.

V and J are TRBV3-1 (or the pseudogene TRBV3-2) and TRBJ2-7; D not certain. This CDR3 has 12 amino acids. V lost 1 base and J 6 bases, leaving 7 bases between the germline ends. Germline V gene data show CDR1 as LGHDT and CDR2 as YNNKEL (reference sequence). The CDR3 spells CASSQVSTEQYF. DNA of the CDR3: TGTGCCAGCAGCCAAGTTAGTACCGAGCAGTACTTC.

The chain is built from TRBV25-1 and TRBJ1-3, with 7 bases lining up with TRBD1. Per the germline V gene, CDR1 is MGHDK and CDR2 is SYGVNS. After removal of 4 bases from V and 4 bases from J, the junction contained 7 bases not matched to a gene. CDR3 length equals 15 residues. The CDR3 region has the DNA TGTGCCAGCAGTGCCGGGACAGACCAAGGAAACACCATATATTTT. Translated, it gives CASSAGTDQGNTIYF.

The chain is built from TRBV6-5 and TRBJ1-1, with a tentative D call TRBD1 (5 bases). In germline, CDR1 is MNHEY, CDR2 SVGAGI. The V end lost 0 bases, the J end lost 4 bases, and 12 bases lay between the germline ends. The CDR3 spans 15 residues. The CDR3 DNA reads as TGTGCCAGCAGTTACTCGCTTCAGGGTAGCACTGAAGCTTTCTTT. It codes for CASSYSLQGSTEAFF.

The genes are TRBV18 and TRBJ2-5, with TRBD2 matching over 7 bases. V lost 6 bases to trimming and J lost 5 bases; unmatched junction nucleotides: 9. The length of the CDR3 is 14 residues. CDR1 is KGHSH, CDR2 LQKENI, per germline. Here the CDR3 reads CASSPAGRRETQYF. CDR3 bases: TGTGCCAGCTCCCCAGCGGGGAGGAGGGAGACCCAGTACTTC. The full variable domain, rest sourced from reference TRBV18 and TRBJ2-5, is NAGVMQNPRHLVRRRGQEARLRCSPMKGHSHVYWYRQLPEEGLKFMVYLQKENIIDESGMPKERFSAEFPKEGPSILRIQQVVRGDSAAYFCASSPAGRRETQYFGPGTRLLVL.

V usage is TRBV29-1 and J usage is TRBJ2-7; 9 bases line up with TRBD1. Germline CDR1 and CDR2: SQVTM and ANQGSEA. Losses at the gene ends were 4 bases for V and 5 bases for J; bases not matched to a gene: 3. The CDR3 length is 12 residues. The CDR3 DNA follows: TGCAGCGTTGGACAGGGGGTTGACGAGCAGTACTTC. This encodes CSVGQGVDEQYF.